This T cell receptor beta chain emerged from a study of T cell responses to AZD1222 COVID-19 vaccine (dated by TCRdb to the early 2020s). At the level of the whole study: AZD1222 recipients with second doses at about 4 weeks or about 12 weeks were pooled, because spike-specific TCR depth and breadth did not differ between schedules. Trial participants were enrolled by age into 18-55, 56-69 and 70-plus year subgroups, with 148, 28 and 57 TCR-sequenced participants respectively. TCR sequencing covered roughly 230 trial participants: 200 to 220 given two doses of AZD1222 and 26 given two doses of MenACWY control vaccine.

The time point label of this sample denotes: baseline before first vaccination. Vaccinee samples came from UK trials COV001 and COV002, including a single-blind randomized controlled phase 2/3 trial of AZD1222 (ChAdOx1 nCoV-19) in healthy adults. Trial participant PBMC samples were collected at day 0 and day 28 after the second dose for TCRbeta chain sequencing. Based on the germline V gene, the CDR1 and CDR2 sequences are MNHEY and SVGAGI. The CDR3 holds 15 amino acids from the cysteine to the phenylalanine. The sequence is cut down to CDR3 DNA, 45 bases in frame from base 1. Trimming takes 3 bases from V and 8 bases from J, and the germline ends sit 19 bases apart. The paper as a whole reports these results and caveats: Spike-specific TCR breadth and depth rose significantly after two AZD1222 doses compared with day 0 and with MenACWY recipients. The whole spike protein was spanned by vaccine-associated CD4 TCRs, and dominant responses were seen in regions 160-218 and 743-854. Conclusions about previously exposed vaccinees are limited because only six or seven AZD1222 recipients were SARS-CoV-2 seropositive at baseline. Epitopes outside the regions mutated in the B.1.351 and B.1.1.7 variants were reportedly recognized by nearly half of the unique spike-specific TCRs. Because no day 14 peak-response samples were available, the repertoires could be characterized only after the peak T cell response. The 56-69-year group was small, and its depth increase did not reach significance, likely because of low power. Participants were mostly white British, with more females than males. The authors suggested clonal diversity may have been underestimated.

On this clone: Its antigen is currently not known. No base qualities exist here, and no much larger clone lies one base off it.

The CDR3 regions of human TCRbeta chains were analyzed by immunosequencing. On the study's bioinformatics: Repertoire TCRs were checked for matches against a reference library of SARS-CoV-2-specific TCRs that had been generated using the MIRA antigen-specificity platform. Breadth was defined as the fraction of unique TCRs that were SARS-CoV-2-associated. Depth was defined as the fraction of total T cells that were SARS-CoV-2-associated. Using the MIRA data, each spike-specific TCR was mapped to the spike region that the TCR reacts to and placed in a CD4 or CD8 class. Log10-transformed breadth and depth values were compared by one-way ANOVA with Sidak's multiple comparisons tests. TCRdb provides this immuneACCESS table in a form limited to in-frame rearrangements. Some clones are lacking; in checked studies, under half of them reflect an unresolved V gene, and why the rest are absent is not known. Clone size and the V and J calls come from that table; the DNA yielded D and trimming. The sample has 130,000 to 150,000 clones on record, 80% to 90% of them singletons. Around 1.6% of the sample is in the top ten clones.

The chain links TRBV6-5 with TRBJ1-2; TRBD1 could be the D gene, as 5 bases match. The sequencing used peripheral blood, collected on day 0 of AZD1222 vaccination. The TCR originated in an adult in good health. The DNA is TGTGCCAGCAGTTATCGGCGGGGGAGAAGAGAGGGCTACACCTTC. The resulting protein is CASSYRRGRREGYTF.